The table lists the clone carrying this T cell receptor (beta chain) with a few counts. What it binds is unknown. This sample is part of a study of beta chain features in type 1 diabetes. The whole isolated RNA underwent reverse transcription, so sequencing captured expressed TCRB transcripts. Repertoires were generated with immunoSEQ multiplex PCR, while TCRdb's copy carries only in-frame clones and drops some. This table holds more than 140,000 clones, approximately 10% found once. Germline V CDR1 and CDR2: SGHRS, YFSETQ. The CDR3 covers 16 residues. The junction had 4 bases not matched to a gene; V was cut back by 4 bases and J by 3 bases. Study-wide results and caveats: Fewer junction insertions and more nucleotide deletions appeared in type 1 diabetes patients.

The rearrangement uses TRBV5-1 and TRBJ2-1; 13 positions match TRBD2. The sequence came from a woman between 40 and 50 years old in good health. Sample: central memory CD4+ T cells from blood. The CDR3 is CASSAGLAGSYNEQFF. The CDR3 nucleotides read TGCGCCAGCAGCGCGGGACTAGCGGGGAGCTACAATGAGCAGTTCTTC.